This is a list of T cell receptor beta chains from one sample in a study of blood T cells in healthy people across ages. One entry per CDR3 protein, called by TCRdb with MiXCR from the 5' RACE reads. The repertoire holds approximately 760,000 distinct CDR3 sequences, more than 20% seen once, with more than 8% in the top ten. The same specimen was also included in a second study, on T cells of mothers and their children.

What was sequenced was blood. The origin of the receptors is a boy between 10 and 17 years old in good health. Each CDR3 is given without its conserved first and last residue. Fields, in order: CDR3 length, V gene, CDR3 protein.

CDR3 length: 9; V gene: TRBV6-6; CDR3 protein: ASRHSREQY
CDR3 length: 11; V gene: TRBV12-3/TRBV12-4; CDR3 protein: ASSLQYYNEQF
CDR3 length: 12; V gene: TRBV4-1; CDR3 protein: ASSQDRTDEGYT
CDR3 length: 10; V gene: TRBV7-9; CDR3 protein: ASSATNQPQH
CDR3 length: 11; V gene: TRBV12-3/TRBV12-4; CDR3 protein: ASSRDTAYEQY
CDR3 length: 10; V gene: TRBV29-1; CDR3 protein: SVEWSGPEAF
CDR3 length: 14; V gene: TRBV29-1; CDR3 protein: SVAPSGSPKNTEAF
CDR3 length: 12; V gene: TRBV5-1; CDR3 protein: ASSLEDRYHEQY
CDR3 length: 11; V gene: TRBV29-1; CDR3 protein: SVGVTGPETQY
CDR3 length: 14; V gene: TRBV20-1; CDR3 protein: SASLPRAGRTETQY
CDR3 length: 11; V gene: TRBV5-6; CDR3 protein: ASSTDHSYEQY
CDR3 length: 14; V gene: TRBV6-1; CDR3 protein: ASSELSGQSGNTIY
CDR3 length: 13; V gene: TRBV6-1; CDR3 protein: ASSERWAGEATQY
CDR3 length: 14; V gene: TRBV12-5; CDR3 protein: ASGSFEKGGLETQY
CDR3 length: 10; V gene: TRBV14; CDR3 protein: ASSPPGREQF
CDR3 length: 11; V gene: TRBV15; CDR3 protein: ATSRASTDTQY
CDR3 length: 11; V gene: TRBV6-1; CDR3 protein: ASLGDPSYEQY
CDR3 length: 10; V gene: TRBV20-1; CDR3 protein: SAADRVGEQY
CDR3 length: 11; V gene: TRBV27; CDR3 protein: ASGTRHGYEQF
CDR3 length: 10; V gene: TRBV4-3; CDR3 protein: ASTDSYNEQF
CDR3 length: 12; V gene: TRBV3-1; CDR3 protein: ASSQLTGRYEQY
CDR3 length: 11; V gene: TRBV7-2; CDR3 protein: ASSFWGAYGYT
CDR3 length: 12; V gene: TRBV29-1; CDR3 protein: SVESGASTYEQY
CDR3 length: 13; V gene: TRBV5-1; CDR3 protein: ASSSSESPYNEQF
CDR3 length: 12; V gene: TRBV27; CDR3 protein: ASSPVPDNYGYT
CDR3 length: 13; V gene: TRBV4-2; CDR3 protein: ASSQESQSAGELF
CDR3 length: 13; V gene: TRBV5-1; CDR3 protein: ASSPSPGQGQTQY
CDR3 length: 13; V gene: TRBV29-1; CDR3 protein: SVGPRLAGDNEQF
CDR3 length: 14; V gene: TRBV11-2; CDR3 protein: ASSLGVGTENEKLF
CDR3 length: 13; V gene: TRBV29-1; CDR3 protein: SVDTAGSGNNEQF
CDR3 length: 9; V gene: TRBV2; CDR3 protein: ASQGARGYT
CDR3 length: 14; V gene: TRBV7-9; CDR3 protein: ASSLARASGDNEQF
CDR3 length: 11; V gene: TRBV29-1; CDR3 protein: SVPGTSNYEQY
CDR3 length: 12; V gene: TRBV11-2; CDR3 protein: ASSLYPGPYEQY
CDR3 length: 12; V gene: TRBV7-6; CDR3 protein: ASSLLESSYEQY
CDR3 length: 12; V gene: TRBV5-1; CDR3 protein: ASSLTGISYEQY
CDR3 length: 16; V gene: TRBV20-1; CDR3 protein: SARDLNGRSGPPDTQY
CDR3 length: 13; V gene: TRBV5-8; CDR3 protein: ASSWPTSGAETQY
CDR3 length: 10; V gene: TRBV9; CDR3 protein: ASSSPEDTQY
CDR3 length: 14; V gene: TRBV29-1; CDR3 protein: SVDVALAGVGNEQF
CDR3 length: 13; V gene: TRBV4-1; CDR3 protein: ASSQGLADSYEQY
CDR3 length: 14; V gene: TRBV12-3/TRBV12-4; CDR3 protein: ASSPSWAASTDTQY
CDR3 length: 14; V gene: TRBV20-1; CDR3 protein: SARPNLNIAKNIQY
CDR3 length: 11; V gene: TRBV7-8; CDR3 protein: ASRLDGNQPQH
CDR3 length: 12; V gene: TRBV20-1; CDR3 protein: SASRRARNPEAF
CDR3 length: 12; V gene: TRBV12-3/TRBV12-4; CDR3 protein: ASSPAGRIYGYT
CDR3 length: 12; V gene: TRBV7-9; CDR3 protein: ASSPSGSGDTQY
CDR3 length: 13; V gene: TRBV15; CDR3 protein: ATSRVQGLAGEQF
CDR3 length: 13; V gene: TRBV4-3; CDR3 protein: ASSQEGTGTDTQY
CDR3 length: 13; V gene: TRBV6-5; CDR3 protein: ASSYLAAASYEQY
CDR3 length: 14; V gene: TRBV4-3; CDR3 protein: ASSQDGVGGTDTQY
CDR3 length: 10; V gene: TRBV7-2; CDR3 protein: ASSGENQPQH